Listed below are T cell receptor beta chains from one sample, sequenced in a study of cytomegalovirus exposure and HLA in healthy donors. The table came from immunoSEQ multiplex PCR; TCRdb's copy has only in-frame clones and leaves some out. The table records 110,000 or so clones, over 65% of them present only once. Sequenced: PBMCs. These receptors came from a middle-aged man in good health and CMV-seropositive. Both conserved end residues are part of each CDR3. The D gene is left open where the match is weak. Clone sizes are given selectively: once, few, many, or a class where the clone is expanded.

d_gene	v_gene	j_gene	abundance	CDR3aa	CDR3nt
TRBD1	TRBV4-2	TRBJ1-4	.	CASSQDEGTGASHGEKLFF	TGTGCCAGCAGCCAAGACGAGGGGACAGGGGCCTCCCATGGGGAAAAACTGTTTTTT
.	TRBV7-9	TRBJ1-4	few	CASSDRATGEKLFF	TGTGCCAGCAGCGACCGGGCAACAGGCGAAAAACTGTTTTTT
.	TRBV28	TRBJ2-7	.	CASSLSAPATEQYF	TGTGCCAGCAGTCTCTCCGCCCCAGCGACTGAGCAGTACTTC
TRBD2	TRBV2	TRBJ2-5	.	CASSLLAGEEETQYF	TGTGCCAGCAGTCTCCTAGCGGGGGAGGAAGAGACCCAGTACTTC
TRBD2	TRBV11-1	TRBJ2-4	once	CASSLPGGKNIQYF	TGTGCCAGCAGCTTGCCGGGGGGGAAAAACATTCAGTACTTC
.	TRBV4-2	TRBJ1-1	.	CASRGGAGGAFF	TGTGCCAGCAGAGGAGGGGCCGGGGGAGCTTTCTTT
TRBD1	TRBV9	TRBJ1-3	.	CASSVAGGKSGNTIYF	TGTGCCAGCAGCGTAGCAGGGGGCAAGTCTGGAAACACCATATATTTT
TRBD2	TRBV9	TRBJ2-1	.	CASSVELAGYNEQFF	TGTGCCAGCAGCGTAGAACTAGCGGGATACAATGAGCAGTTCTTC
.	TRBV4-3	TRBJ2-7	.	CASSPSRDREQYF	TGCGCCAGCAGCCCCTCGAGGGATCGCGAGCAGTACTTC
TRBD2	TRBV5-5	TRBJ2-7	.	CASSLWGGLNNEQYF	TGTGCCAGCAGCTTGTGGGGAGGGTTGAACAACGAGCAGTACTTC
.	TRBV11-3	TRBJ1-1	once	CASSLQGSTEAFF	TGTGCCAGCAGCTTACAAGGGAGCACTGAAGCTTTCTTT
TRBD1	TRBV11-2	TRBJ1-1	.	CASTTDRGNEAFF	TGTGCCAGCACCACGGACAGGGGGAATGAAGCTTTCTTT
.	TRBV11-2	TRBJ2-1	.	CASSFRPSGDEQFF	TGTGCCAGCAGCTTTCGTCCAAGCGGCGATGAGCAGTTCTTC
TRBD2	TRBV7-2	TRBJ2-1	.	CASRRAGGVNEQFF	TGTGCCAGCAGAAGAGCGGGGGGGGTAAATGAGCAGTTCTTC
.	TRBV19	TRBJ1-2	.	CASSIGLTGRRGGYTF	TGTGCCAGTAGTATAGGACTAACGGGTCGGCGAGGGGGCTACACCTTC
TRBD2	TRBV19	TRBJ2-1	.	CASSIIWTSGSGHEQFF	TGTGCCAGTAGTATTATTTGGACTAGCGGGAGTGGTCATGAGCAGTTCTTC
.	TRBV7-9	TRBJ1-6	.	CSSSFVGLYNSPLHF	TGTTCCAGCAGCTTTGTTGGCTTGTATAATTCACCCCTCCACTTT
.	TRBV6-5	TRBJ2-6	few	CASSRMRSGANVLTF	TGTGCCAGCAGTCGGATGAGGTCTGGGGCCAACGTCCTGACTTTC
.	TRBV6-5	TRBJ2-3	.	CASSSKGDTQYF	TGTGCCAGCAGCTCCAAGGGGGATACGCAGTATTTT
TRBD2	TRBV5-4	TRBJ2-1	.	CASSLESRWTSGINEQFF	TGTGCCAGCAGCTTGGAGAGTCGTTGGACTAGCGGGATAAATGAGCAGTTCTTC
TRBD2	TRBV6-5	TRBJ2-1	.	CASSIAGESYNEQFF	TGTGCCAGCAGCATAGCGGGTGAATCCTACAATGAGCAGTTCTTC
.	TRBV7-2	TRBJ2-5	.	CASSPKETQYF	TGTGCCAGCAGCCCAAAAGAGACCCAGTACTTC
TRBD2	TRBV7-3	TRBJ2-7	.	CASSLRAGGLTYEQYF	TGTGCCAGCAGCTTAAGAGCGGGGGGACTAACCTACGAGCAGTACTTC
TRBD1	TRBV18	TRBJ2-3	.	CASSPPVRGPDTQYF	TGTGCCAGCTCACCACCGGTCAGGGGGCCCGATACGCAGTATTTT
TRBD1	TRBV28	TRBJ2-7	.	CASRAGGLRYEQYF	TGTGCCAGCAGGGCAGGGGGTCTCCGCTACGAACAGTACTTC
.	TRBV5-6	TRBJ2-1	.	CASRRGGLNSYNEQFF	TGTGCCAGCAGGCGTGGCGGACTAAACTCCTACAATGAGCAGTTCTTC
.	TRBV18	TRBJ2-6	.	CASSPPRVQGRGANVLTF	TGTGCCAGCTCACCACCAAGGGTCCAGGGAAGGGGGGCCAACGTCCTGACTTTC
.	TRBV5-1	TRBJ2-3	.	CASSLEASPGDTQYF	TGCGCCAGCAGCTTGGAAGCTAGTCCGGGAGATACGCAGTATTTT
.	TRBV28	TRBJ2-3	.	CASSPNSYTQYF	TGTGCCAGCAGCCCCAACAGCTATACGCAGTATTTT
TRBD1	TRBV28	TRBJ1-2	.	CASRPTGAGSNYGYTF	TGTGCCAGCAGACCCACAGGGGCCGGCTCTAACTATGGCTACACCTTC
TRBD2	TRBV10-1	TRBJ2-7	.	CASRAREGPYEQYF	TGCGCCAGCAGGGCGCGGGAGGGCCCCTACGAGCAGTACTTC
.	TRBV11-2	TRBJ2-7	few	CASSLVSIGAEQYF	TGTGCCAGCAGCTTAGTGTCGATCGGTGCCGAGCAGTACTTC
TRBD2	TRBV5-4	TRBJ2-7	once	CATSLERGSYEQYF	TGTGCCACCTCCCTTGAGCGGGGCTCCTACGAGCAGTACTTC
.	TRBV28	TRBJ2-7	.	CASSQPWASSYEQYF	TGTGCCAGCAGTCAGCCTTGGGCCAGTTCCTACGAGCAGTACTTC
.	TRBV6-1	TRBJ1-6	few	CASRLLLNSPLHF	TGTGCCAGCAGGCTTCTCCTAAATTCACCCCTCCACTTT
TRBD1	TRBV7-9	TRBJ2-1	.	CASSLTGGFNEQFF	TGTGCCAGCAGCTTAACAGGGGGCTTCAATGAGCAGTTCTTC
TRBD1	TRBV19	TRBJ1-5	.	CASSSGQGIQPQHF	TGTGCCAGTAGCTCGGGACAGGGCATTCAGCCCCAGCATTTT
.	TRBV11-3	TRBJ1-1	.	CASSLGADAFF	TGTGCCAGCAGCTTAGGGGCCGATGCTTTCTTT
TRBD2	TRBV7-6	TRBJ2-1	few	CASSSGLVFEQFF	TGTGCCAGCAGCTCGGGACTAGTATTTGAGCAGTTCTTC
.	TRBV4-1	TRBJ1-2	.	CASSQVGGFYGYTF	TGCGCCAGCAGCCAAGTGGGAGGGTTCTATGGCTACACCTTC
.	TRBV30	TRBJ1-6	.	CAWSPQNSPLHF	TGTGCCTGGAGCCCCCAAAATTCACCCCTCCACTTT
.	TRBV9	TRBJ2-3	.	CASSVVGATDTQYF	TGTGCCAGCAGCGTAGTAGGGGCCACAGATACGCAGTATTTT
TRBD1	TRBV6-5	TRBJ1-2	.	CASSSVTGDYGYTF	TGTGCCAGCAGTTCCGTGACAGGGGACTATGGCTACACCTTC